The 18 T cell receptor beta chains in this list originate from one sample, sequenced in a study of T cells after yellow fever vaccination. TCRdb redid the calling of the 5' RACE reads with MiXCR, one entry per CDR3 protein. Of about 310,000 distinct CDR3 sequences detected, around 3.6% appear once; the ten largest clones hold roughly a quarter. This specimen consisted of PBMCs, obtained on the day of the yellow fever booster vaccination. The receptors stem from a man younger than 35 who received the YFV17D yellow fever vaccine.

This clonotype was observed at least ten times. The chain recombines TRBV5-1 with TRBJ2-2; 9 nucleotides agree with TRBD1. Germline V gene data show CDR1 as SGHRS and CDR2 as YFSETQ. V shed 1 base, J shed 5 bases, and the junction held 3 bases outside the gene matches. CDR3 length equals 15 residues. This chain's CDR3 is CASSLSGQGTGELFF. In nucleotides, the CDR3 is TGCGCCAGCAGCTTGTCGGGACAGGGTACCGGGGAGCTGTTTTTT.

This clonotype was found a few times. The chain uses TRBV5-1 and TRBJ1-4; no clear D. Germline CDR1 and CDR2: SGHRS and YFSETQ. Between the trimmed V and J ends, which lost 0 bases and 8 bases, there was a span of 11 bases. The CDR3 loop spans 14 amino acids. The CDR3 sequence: CASSLGSGGEKLFF. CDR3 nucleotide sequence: TGCGCCAGCAGCTTGGGTTCGGGTGGCGAAAAACTGTTTTTT.

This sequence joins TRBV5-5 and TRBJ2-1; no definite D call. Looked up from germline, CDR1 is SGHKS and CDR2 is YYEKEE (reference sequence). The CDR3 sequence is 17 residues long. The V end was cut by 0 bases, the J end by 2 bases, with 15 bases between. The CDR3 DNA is TGTGCCAGCAGCTTGGTAACGACTGGGCTCCCCTACAATGAGCAGTTCTTC. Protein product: CASSLVTTGLPYNEQFF.

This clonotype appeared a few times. The CDR3 region has the DNA TGTGCCAGCAGCCGAGACCTACAGGACAGGGGAAGACGAAGCACTGAAGCTTTCTTT. Translated: CASSRDLQDRGRRSTEAFF. J is TRBJ1-1 and V is TRBV7-9; 9 bases match TRBD1. V shed 5 bases, J shed 4 bases, and the junction held 20 bases outside the gene matches. This CDR3 comprises 19 residues. Germline V CDR1 and CDR2: SEHNR, FQNEAQ (reference sequence).

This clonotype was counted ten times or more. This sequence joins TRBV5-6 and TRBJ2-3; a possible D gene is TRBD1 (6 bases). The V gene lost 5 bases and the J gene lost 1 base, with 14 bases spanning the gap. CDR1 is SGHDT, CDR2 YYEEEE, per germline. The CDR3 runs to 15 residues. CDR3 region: CASRFGGTGTDTQYF. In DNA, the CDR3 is TGTGCCAGCAGATTTGGGGGCACTGGCACAGATACGCAGTATTTT.

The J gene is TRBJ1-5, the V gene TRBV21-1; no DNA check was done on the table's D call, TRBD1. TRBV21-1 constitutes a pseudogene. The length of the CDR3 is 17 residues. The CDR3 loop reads CASSKVFRDGSNQPQHF. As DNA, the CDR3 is TGTGCCAGCAGCAAAGTGTTTAGGGACGGGTCCAATCAGCCCCAGCATTTT.

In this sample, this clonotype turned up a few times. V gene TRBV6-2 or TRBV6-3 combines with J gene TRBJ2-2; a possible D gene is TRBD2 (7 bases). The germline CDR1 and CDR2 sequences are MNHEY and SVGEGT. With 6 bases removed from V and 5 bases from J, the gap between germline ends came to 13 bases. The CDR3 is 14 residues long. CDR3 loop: CASRGGATTGELFF. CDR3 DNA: TGTGCCAGCAGGGGGGGGGCGACGACCGGGGAGCTGTTTTTT.

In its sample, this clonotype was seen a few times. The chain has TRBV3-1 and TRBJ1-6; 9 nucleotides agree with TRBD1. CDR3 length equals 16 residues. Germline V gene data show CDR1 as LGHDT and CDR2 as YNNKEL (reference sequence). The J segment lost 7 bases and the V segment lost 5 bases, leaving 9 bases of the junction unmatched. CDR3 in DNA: TGTGCCAGCAGCGCACGACAGGGGGTTGGCAATTCACCCCTCCACTTT. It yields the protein CASSARQGVGNSPLHF.

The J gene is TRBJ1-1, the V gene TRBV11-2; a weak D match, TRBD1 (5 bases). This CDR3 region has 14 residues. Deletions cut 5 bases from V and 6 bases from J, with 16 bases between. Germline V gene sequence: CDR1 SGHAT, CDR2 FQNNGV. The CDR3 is CASSPQGGGAEAFF. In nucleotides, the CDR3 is TGTGCCAGCAGCCCCCAGGGTGGGGGGGCTGAAGCTTTCTTT.

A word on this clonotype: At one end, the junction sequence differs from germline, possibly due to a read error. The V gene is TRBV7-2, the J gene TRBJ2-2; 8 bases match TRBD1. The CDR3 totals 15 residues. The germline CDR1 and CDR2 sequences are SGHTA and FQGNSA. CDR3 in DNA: TGTGCCAGCAGCTTAGACAGGGGGAACGCCGGGGAGCTGTTTTTT. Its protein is CASSLDRGNAGELFF.

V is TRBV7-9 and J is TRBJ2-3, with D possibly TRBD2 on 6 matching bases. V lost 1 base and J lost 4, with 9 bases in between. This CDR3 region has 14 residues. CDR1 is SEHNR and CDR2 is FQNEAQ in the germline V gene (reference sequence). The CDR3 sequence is CASSLEGRSDTQYF. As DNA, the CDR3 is TGTGCCAGCAGCTTAGAGGGGAGGTCAGATACGCAGTATTTT. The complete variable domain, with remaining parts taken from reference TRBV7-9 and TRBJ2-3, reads DTGVSQNPRHKITKRGQNVTFRCDPISEHNRLYWYRQTLGQGPEFLTYFQNEAQLEKSRLLSDRFSAERPKGSFSTLEIQRTEQGDSAMYLCASSLEGRSDTQYFGPGTRLTVL.

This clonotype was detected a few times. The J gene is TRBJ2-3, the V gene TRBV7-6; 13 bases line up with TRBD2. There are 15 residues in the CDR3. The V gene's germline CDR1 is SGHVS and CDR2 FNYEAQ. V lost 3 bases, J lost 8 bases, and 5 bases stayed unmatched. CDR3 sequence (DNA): TGTGCCAGCAGCTTCGATGGGACTAGCGGGGTTACGCAGTATTTT. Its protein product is CASSFDGTSGVTQYF.

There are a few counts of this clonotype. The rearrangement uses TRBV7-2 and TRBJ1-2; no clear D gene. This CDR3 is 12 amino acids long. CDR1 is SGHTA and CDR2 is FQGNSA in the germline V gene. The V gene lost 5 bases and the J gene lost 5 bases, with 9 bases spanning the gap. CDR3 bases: TGTGCCAGCAGCGTGGACGGATATGGCTACACCTTC. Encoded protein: CASSVDGYGYTF.

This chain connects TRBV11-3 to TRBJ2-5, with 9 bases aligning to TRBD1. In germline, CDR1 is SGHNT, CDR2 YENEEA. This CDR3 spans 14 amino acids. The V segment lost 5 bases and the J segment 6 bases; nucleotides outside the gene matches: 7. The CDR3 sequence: CASSPGTGTKTQYF. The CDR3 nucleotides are TGTGCCAGCAGCCCCGGGACAGGGACGAAGACCCAGTACTTC. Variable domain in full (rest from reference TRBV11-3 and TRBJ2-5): EAGVVQSPRYKIIEKKQPVAFWCNPISGHNTLYWYLQNLGQGPELLIRYENEEAVDDSQLPKDRFSAERLKGVDSTLKIQPAELGDSAVYLCASSPGTGTKTQYFGPGTRLLVL.

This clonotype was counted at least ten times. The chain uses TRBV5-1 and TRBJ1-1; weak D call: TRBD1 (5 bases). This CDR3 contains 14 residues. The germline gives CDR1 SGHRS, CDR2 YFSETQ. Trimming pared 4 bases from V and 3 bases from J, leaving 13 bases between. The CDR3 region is CASSPQGLDTEAFF. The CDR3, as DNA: TGCGCCAGCAGCCCCCAGGGATTGGACACTGAAGCTTTCTTT.

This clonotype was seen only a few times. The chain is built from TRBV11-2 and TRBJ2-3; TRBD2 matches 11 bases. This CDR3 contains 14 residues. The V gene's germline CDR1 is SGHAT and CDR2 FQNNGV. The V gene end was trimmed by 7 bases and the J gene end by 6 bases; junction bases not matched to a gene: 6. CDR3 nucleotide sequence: TGTGCCAGCAATAGCGGGGGGGCATACGATACGCAGTATTTT. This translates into CASNSGGAYDTQYF.

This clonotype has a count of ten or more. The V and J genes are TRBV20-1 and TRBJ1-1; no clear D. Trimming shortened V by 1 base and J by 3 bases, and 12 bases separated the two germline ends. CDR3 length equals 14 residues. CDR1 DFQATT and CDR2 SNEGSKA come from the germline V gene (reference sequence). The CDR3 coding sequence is TGCAGTGCTAGAGCGTCCGGGAAGTACACTGAAGCTTTCTTT. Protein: CSARASGKYTEAFF.

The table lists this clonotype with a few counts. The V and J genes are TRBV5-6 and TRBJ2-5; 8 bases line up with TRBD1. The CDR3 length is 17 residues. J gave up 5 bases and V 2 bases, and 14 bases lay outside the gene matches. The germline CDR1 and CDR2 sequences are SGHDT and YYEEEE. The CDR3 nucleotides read TGTGCCAGCAGCTTATCGTTGAAGGGACAGGCTATCGAGACCCAGTACTTC. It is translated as CASSLSLKGQAIETQYF.